The 13 T cell receptor beta chains below come from one sample, sequenced in a study of shared clonotypes between healthy human individuals (TCRdb year 2020). The receptor library was made with the immunoSEQ multiplex PCR assay. Entries here come from immuneACCESS through TCRdb and include only in-frame sequences with V and J called. Some clones fail to appear in such tables; in the studies checked, an unresolved V gene covers under half of the shortfall, and the cause of the remainder is unknown. In all, the sample holds some 2.1 million clones, and roughly 96% of those were seen once. The ten largest clones take up 0.13% of the sample. The sequenced sample consisted of naive CD4+ T cells sorted from blood. This sample's cell subset or site label indicates: CD45RA+ positively selected. All receptors derive from a young man in good health.

The CDR3 region is CASSKSTLGSRLEAFF. DNA for the CDR3: TGTGCCAGCAGTAAATCCACCCTGGGGAGCCGACTTGAAGCTTTCTTT. J is TRBJ1-1 and V is TRBV2, with D unresolved. V gave up 5 bases and J gave up 7 bases, with 23 bases separating them. Looked up from germline, CDR1 is SNHLY and CDR2 is FYNNEI. The length of the CDR3 is 16 residues.

The chain has TRBV6-6 and TRBJ2-7, with D hard to call. CDR3 size: 14 residues. V dropped 2 bases and J dropped 3 bases, with 11 bases sitting between them. Germline V gene lookup returns CDR1 MNHNY and CDR2 SVGAGI (reference sequence). The CDR3 DNA is TGTGCCAGCAGTTACCCTCCTAAGGGCTACGAGCAGTACTTC. It specifies CASSYPPKGYEQYF.

This chain uses TRBV5-1 with TRBJ2-4; 8 positions match TRBD1. Germline V gene lookup returns CDR1 SGHRS and CDR2 YFSETQ. CDR3 length equals 13 residues. The V gene end was trimmed by 5 bases and the J gene end by 5 bases; junction bases not matched to a gene: 3. The CDR3 sequence: CASREGQENIQYF. Written as DNA, the CDR3 is TGCGCCAGCAGGGAGGGACAGGAAAACATTCAGTACTTC.

The chain uses TRBV4-1 and TRBJ2-5, with TRBD2 identical over 13 bases. CDR1 and CDR2 from the germline V gene are MGHRA and YSYEKL. This CDR3 is 16 amino acids long. V trimming: 2 bases; J trimming: 5 bases; junction bases outside the gene matches: 5. DNA of the CDR3: TGCGCCAGCAGCCAATTGGGACTAGCGGGACGGGAGACCCAGTACTTC. Encoded protein: CASSQLGLAGRETQYF.

The CDR3 loop reads CASSGGQGTNYEQYF. The DNA of the CDR3 is TGTGCCAGCAGCGGAGGACAGGGAACCAACTACGAGCAGTACTTC. The chain uses TRBV7-9 and TRBJ2-7; TRBD1 matches 8 bases. Germline CDR1 and CDR2: SEHNR and FQNEAQ (reference sequence). V lost 5 bases, J lost 3 bases, and 9 bases stayed unmatched. This CDR3 is 15 amino acids long.

A word on this clone: The same CDR3 arises from other DNA sequences in this sample as well. The V gene is TRBV7-2, the J gene TRBJ2-7, with 12 bases matching TRBD2. J was trimmed by 0 bases and V by 5 bases; bases with no gene match: 2. CDR1 and CDR2 (germline): SGHTA, FQGNSA. The CDR3 totals 15 residues. DNA for the CDR3: TGTGCCAGCAGCCCGACTAGCGGGAGCTCCTACGAGCAGTACTTC. Its protein product is CASSPTSGSSYEQYF.

This clone was counted once. This chain links TRBV5-4 with TRBJ2-3; 8 bases agree with TRBD1. The germline CDR1 and CDR2 sequences are SGHNT and YYREEE (reference sequence). Germline trimming cut 4 bases from V and 3 bases from J; bases unmatched to any gene: 4. The CDR3 consists of 14 residues. The CDR3 coding sequence is TGTGCCAGCAGCCCAGGGGGCGCAACAGATACGCAGTATTTT. It specifies CASSPGGATDTQYF.

The chain employs TRBV10-3 and TRBJ1-2; TRBD1 is a possible D gene (5 bases). Germline CDR1 ENHRY, CDR2 SYGVKD. The CDR3 is made up of 14 amino acids. Deletions cut 0 bases from V and 8 bases from J, with 13 bases between. The CDR3 bases are TGTGCCATCAGTGAGTCGACCAGGGAGGGCGGCTACACCTTC. Its translation is CAISESTREGGYTF.

The rearrangement links TRBV10-3 to TRBJ1-4; D gene uncertain. This CDR3 spans 15 amino acids. Germline-derived CDR1 and CDR2 are ENHRY and SYGVKD. The germline V and J ends were trimmed by 8 bases and 0 bases, with 13 bases remaining between them. The CDR3 region has the DNA TGTGCCATCGGGCCGCGGGGAGCAACTAATGAAAAACTGTTTTTT. It translates to CAIGPRGATNEKLFF.

Comments on this clone: The sample carries other DNA sequences with the same CDR3. This rearrangement joins TRBV6-5 to TRBJ2-7; TRBD2 might be the D (5 bases). V was shortened by 2 bases and J by 1 base, with 9 bases between the two germline ends. The CDR3 sequence is 14 residues long. Germline lookup yields CDR1 MNHEY and CDR2 SVGAGI. The CDR3 DNA follows: TGTGCCAGCAGTTACGAGGGCGGATCCTACGAGCAGTACTTC. It yields the protein CASSYEGGSYEQYF.

The chain recombines TRBV10-3 with TRBJ1-5, with no clear D. Trimming cost V 7 bases and J 6 bases, with 13 bases left between them. This CDR3 comprises 13 residues. Germline CDR1 is ENHRY and CDR2 is SYGVKD. The CDR3 nucleotides are TGTGCCATCAAGGCGACGGATCGTCAGCCCCAGCATTTT. It translates to CAIKATDRQPQHF.

The rearrangement links TRBV9 to TRBJ1-4, with D unresolved. From germline, CDR1 is SGDLS and CDR2 YYNGEE. This CDR3 spans 14 amino acids. Trimming removed 3 bases at V and 0 bases at J, with 6 bases between. This chain's CDR3 is CASSAVATNEKLFF. CDR3 DNA sequence: TGTGCCAGCAGCGCGGTTGCAACTAATGAAAAACTGTTTTTT.

As concerns this clone: This specimen includes other DNA sequences encoding the same CDR3. Here the CDR3 reads CASSPGQGETQYF. DNA of the CDR3: TGTGCCAGCTCACCCGGACAGGGGGAGACCCAGTACTTC. The chain couples TRBV18 to TRBJ2-5; 9 nucleotides match TRBD1. There are 13 residues in the CDR3. J lost 5 bases, V lost 3 bases, and 1 base had no gene match. The germline V gene encodes CDR1 KGHSH and CDR2 LQKENI.